This TCR beta chain was found in a study of CD8 T cells in Susac syndrome (dated by TCRdb to between 2019 and 2020). In terms of the full investigation: Whether CD8+ T cell activation and differentiation in Susac syndrome was antigen driven was tested using repertoire sequencing.

RNA was extracted using the RNeasy kit, and roughly 0.45 to 1 ug of the RNA was reverse transcribed with random hexamers. The immunoSEQ multiplex PCR assay, which covers 54 Vbeta and 13 Jbeta segments, was used to amplify TCR beta CDR3 regions. To correct PCR amplification bias, a synthetic template baseline was used for both primer optimization and computational correction. The paper's processing steps were these. Only productive sequences were kept, with reads annotated to V, D and J genes according to IMGT and analyzed in immunoSEQ Analyzer. To calculate clonality, Shannon entropy was normalized by log2 of the number of productive unique sequences and then subtracted from one. For each patient and control, public and private clones were evaluated among the 100 most prevalent clones. Susac-specific clones were defined as absent from healthy and MS cohorts, over a thousand published viral clones and other ImmuneACCESS disease sequences. TCRdb handled the public reads itself, with Q25 trimming in fastp and clone calling in MiXCR, and kept productive beta chains. Entries that share a CDR3 protein sequence are merged under the most common genes and DNA. Here the V and J calls rest on TCRdb's processing, not on the authors' analysis. For this sample the table gives 120,000 to 150,000 distinct CDR3 sequences, of which roughly 95% were detected only once. The ten largest clonotypes hold over 0.07% of the sample.

A word on this clonotype: The clone's antigen remains unknown. Base qualities were left out, and no much larger clone turns up one base away.

What the authors observed across the whole study: The study acknowledged that relatively few individuals were included in the TCR sequencing and HLA analysis.

High-throughput TCR beta sequencing profiled peripheral blood CD8+ and CD4+ T cells from healthy donors, Susac syndrome patients and multiple sclerosis patients. The healthy donors served as controls matched for age and sex. Bulk CD8+ and CD4+ T cells were purified by magnetic negative isolation, while CD8+ TEMRA cells were enriched using FACS. Blood was collected in EDTA tubes and processed within 24 hours, with PBMCs isolated through density gradient centrifugation. PBMCs intended for TCR sequencing were cryopreserved in liquid nitrogen and were subsequently thawed in a 37 degrees C water bath. The sorted or isolated CD4+, CD8+ and CD8+ TEMRA cells reached a purity of at least 90%. The TCR originated in a human donor in good health. Sequenced material: CD4+ T cells from PBMCs.

Here is the DNA: TGCGCCAGCAGCTCCCGGACTAGCGGGAGCTTAGCCAAAAACATTCAGTACTTC. It encodes CASSSRTSGSLAKNIQYF. The rearranged chain carries TRBV5-1 and TRBJ2-4; 13 central bases correspond to TRBD2. From the cysteine up to the phenylalanine, the CDR3 has a length of 18 residues. Only the CDR3 portion is preserved as DNA: 54 bases, with reading frame beginning at the first base. Sequences SGHRS (CDR1) and YFSETQ (CDR2) are obtained from the germline V gene. V and J are trimmed by 3 bases and 0 bases, and the gene matches miss 6 bases of the junction.